This T cell receptor beta chain was observed in a study of shared clonotypes between healthy human individuals. Study context: In total, the donors were two women and a few men aged 18 to 49. Study results and limitations: Having only a few donors restricted how much genetic and exposure-history diversity was captured.

This was a deep-level run. Profiling relied on immunoSEQ multiplex PCR, and the TCRdb table lists in-frame clones only, not all of them. Here the sample spans about 490,000 clones, 60% to 85% being singletons. This CDR3 contains 17 residues. V trimming: 2 bases; J trimming: 3 bases; junction bases outside the gene matches: 10. Germline assignment: CDR1 SGHRS and CDR2 YFSETQ. In its sample, this clone was seen once. What it binds is unknown. The unsorted samples had around 100 million PBMCs used for genomic DNA. Sequencing used PBMCs. This TCR was sampled from a woman in her 40s in good health. Some clones in this sample may be carry-over from other donors' samples. The chain joins TRBV5-1 to TRBJ2-1, with 8 bases lining up with TRBD2. CDR3 sequence reads: CASSFRASGSSYNEQFF. The CDR3 coding sequence is TGCGCCAGCAGCTTTCGCGCGAGCGGGAGCAGCTACAATGAGCAGTTCTTC.